A single sample gave rise to the 13 T cell receptor beta chains below, sequenced in a study of a mutant IDH1 vaccine in newly diagnosed glioma (dated by TCRdb to the early 2020s). These TCRs' antigens remain unknown. The method was the immunoSEQ multiplex PCR assay. Not all clones reach the TCRdb copy of this immuneACCESS table, which keeps in-frame sequences only. Checked studies attribute under half of the gap to unresolved V genes and leave the rest unexplained. The sample includes about 31,000 clones, with roughly three quarters observed a single time. 11% of the sample rests with the top ten. Interpreted using the paper, the time point label stands for: week 35, safety follow-up. Each vaccine dose, consisting of 300 ug of a 20-mer mutant IDH1 peptide in Montanide, was administered subcutaneously with topical imiquimod. Sequenced here: PBMCs, sampled from a glioma patient whose treatment included an IDH1 peptide vaccine. The receptor source for this set is a woman aged 40 to 50 with glioma.

The chain has TRBV5-1 and TRBJ1-1, with D possibly TRBD1 on 6 matching bases. The CDR3 has 14 amino acids. Trimming removed 4 bases at V and 5 bases at J, with 15 bases between. Germline V gene data show CDR1 as SGHRS and CDR2 as YFSETQ. CDR3 protein: CASSTQGSGTEAFF. The CDR3 DNA sequence: TGCGCCAGCAGCACACAGGGTAGTGGGACTGAAGCTTTCTTT.

This rearrangement joins TRBV19 to TRBJ1-1; D is uncertain. V lost 3 bases and J 0 bases, leaving 23 bases between the germline ends. Germline loops: CDR1 LNHDA, CDR2 SQIVND (reference sequence). The CDR3 runs 19 residues. For the CDR3, the DNA is TGTGCCAGTAGTATTAACGGTTGGAGGCATCCCCAACTGAACACTGAAGCTTTCTTT. It is translated as CASSINGWRHPQLNTEAFF.

This chain links TRBV11-3 with TRBJ1-6; no firm D call. Germline V gene data show CDR1 as SGHNT and CDR2 as YENEEA. The CDR3 contains 16 residues. V dropped 5 bases and J dropped 0 bases, with 11 bases sitting between them. CDR3 sequence (DNA): TGTGCCAGCAGCCGTTCGGGGAGCTCCTATAATTCACCCCTCCACTTT. This translates into CASSRSGSSYNSPLHF.

The gene calls are TRBV7-6 and TRBJ2-3; 8 positions match TRBD2. J gave up 6 bases and V 5 bases, and 13 bases lay outside the gene matches. The CDR3 spans 16 residues. CDR1 SGHVS and CDR2 FNYEAQ come from the germline V gene. The CDR3 spells CASSREGSGVRDTQYF. The CDR3, as DNA: TGTGCCAGCAGCCGGGAGGGTAGCGGGGTAAGGGATACGCAGTATTTT.

This chain connects TRBV10-3 to TRBJ1-6; no firm D call. V was cut by 3 bases and J by 5 bases, with 14 bases left in between. This CDR3 comprises 16 residues. Germline V CDR1 and CDR2: ENHRY, SYGVKD. CDR3 sequence reads: CAISDLGNVHNSPLHF. The CDR3 DNA is TGTGCCATCAGTGACCTCGGGAACGTCCATAATTCACCCCTCCACTTT.

This clone was observed a handful of times. The genes are TRBV18 and TRBJ1-1; unclear D gene. The CDR3 consists of 14 residues. CDR1 and CDR2 (germline): KGHSH, LQKENI. Deletions cut 0 bases from V and 1 base from J, with 6 bases between. This chain's CDR3 is CASSPPGQNTEAFF. CDR3 nucleotides: TGTGCCAGCTCACCACCAGGGCAGAACACTGAAGCTTTCTTT.

This sequence joins TRBV9 and TRBJ2-3; maybe TRBD1 (6 bases). Germline V gene lookup returns CDR1 SGDLS and CDR2 YYNGEE. Trimming removed 3 bases at V and 1 base at J, with 18 bases between. CDR3 length: 17 residues. CDR3 in DNA: TGTGCCAGCAGCGCCACAAACCAGGGGATGGGCACAGATACGCAGTATTTT. Translating gives CASSATNQGMGTDTQYF.

The chain carries TRBV11-1 and TRBJ2-7, with D unresolved. Germline CDR1 SGHAT, CDR2 FQDESV (reference sequence). Between the trimmed V and J ends, which lost 5 bases and 3 bases, there was a span of 11 bases. The CDR3 is 13 residues long. This chain's CDR3 is CASSLLAVYEQYF. The CDR3 DNA follows: TGTGCCAGCAGCCTGCTGGCAGTCTACGAGCAGTACTTC.

V usage is TRBV9 and J usage is TRBJ2-7, with D maybe TRBD2 (5 bases). Trimming left V 0 bases short and J 6 bases short, with 10 bases between. The CDR3 covers 13 residues. The germline V gene encodes CDR1 SGDLS and CDR2 YYNGEE. In nucleotides, the CDR3 is TGTGCCAGCAGCGTAGAGACAACTAGCGAGCAGTACTTC. This encodes CASSVETTSEQYF.

This chain links TRBV9 with TRBJ1-6; D not certain. The germline V gene has CDR1 SGDLS and CDR2 YYNGEE. This CDR3 is 15 amino acids long. The V and J ends lost 3 bases and 6 bases respectively, with 13 bases between them. CDR3 loop: CASSADSAFNSPLHF. CDR3 nucleotide sequence: TGTGCCAGCAGCGCCGATTCTGCTTTTAATTCACCCCTCCACTTT.

V is TRBV6-5 and J is TRBJ2-7; no firm D call. V was cut by 9 bases and J by 5 bases, with 20 bases left in between. The CDR3 is 14 residues long. Germline V gene data show CDR1 as MNHEY and CDR2 as SVGAGI. For the CDR3, the DNA is TGTGCCAGTTGCGAGTTAGGGTTGGAACACGAGCAGTACTTC. It specifies CASCELGLEHEQYF.

The chain recombines TRBV29-1 with TRBJ2-7; no firm D call. Trimming took off 1 base at V and 0 bases at J, with 13 bases between the two ends. The germline CDR1 and CDR2 sequences are SQVTM and ANQGSEA. The CDR3 has 15 residues. CDR3 DNA sequence: TGCAGCGTTGAAGTCGTAGGGCAGGCCTCCTACGAGCAGTACTTC. Amino acids: CSVEVVGQASYEQYF.

The sample holds one count of this clone. V and J are TRBV2 and TRBJ2-7; D unclear. CDR1 SNHLY and CDR2 FYNNEI come from the germline V gene. V dropped 2 bases and J dropped 5 bases, with 1 base sitting between them. This CDR3 comprises 10 residues. CDR3 sequence reads: CASSEHEQYF. DNA of the CDR3: TGTGCCAGCAGTGAACACGAGCAGTACTTC.